A single sample gave rise to the 12 T cell receptor beta chains below, sequenced in a study of OX40 agonist ivuxolimab in advanced cancers. Clones were sequenced by immunoSEQ multiplex PCR, and TCRdb holds only the in-frame ones, with some missing. Here the sample spans about 50,000 clones, roughly 84% being singletons. Source: CD4+ or CD8+ T cells sorted from blood, taken in a trial of the OX40 agonist ivuxolimab. Receptors originate from an adult with an advanced solid tumor such as melanoma, head and neck, liver or kidney cancer.

In this sample, this clone turned up once. The chain is built from TRBV2 and TRBJ1-5; D is unresolved. Germline-derived CDR1 and CDR2 are SNHLY and FYNNEI. The CDR3 sequence is 15 residues long. V was shortened by 4 bases and J by 3 bases, with 13 bases between the two germline ends. The CDR3 loop is CASSGANANNQPQHF. The CDR3 DNA sequence: TGTGCCAGCAGTGGGGCCAACGCAAACAATCAGCCCCAGCATTTT. Full variable domain (missing parts from reference TRBV2 and TRBJ1-5): EPEVTQTPSHQVTQMGQEVILRCVPISNHLYFYWYRQILGQKVEFLVSFYNNEISEKSEIFDDQFSVERPDGSNFTLKIRSTKLEDSAMYFCASSGANANNQPQHFGDGTRLSIL.

The chain is built from TRBV11-2 and TRBJ1-2; D is uncertain. CDR3 size: 15 residues. The V and J ends lost 1 base and 5 bases respectively, with 14 bases between them. Germline CDR1 is SGHAT and CDR2 is FQNNGV. The CDR3 protein is CASSLGTASAYGYTF. The CDR3, as DNA: TGTGCCAGCAGCTTAGGGACCGCGTCAGCATATGGCTACACCTTC.

V gene TRBV5-1 combines with J gene TRBJ2-3; D uncertain. Germline CDR1 and CDR2: SGHRS and YFSETQ. Trimming took 0 bases from V and 0 from J, leaving 8 bases between them. CDR3 length equals 15 residues. The CDR3 DNA reads TGCGCCAGCAGCTTGGGCACGACTAGCACAGATACGCAGTATTTT. Protein product: CASSLGTTSTDTQYF.

The rearrangement uses TRBV5-6 and TRBJ1-5, with 7 bases matching TRBD1. The CDR3 length is 15 residues. After removal of 3 bases from V and 1 base from J, the junction contained 4 bases not matched to a gene. The V gene's germline CDR1 is SGHDT and CDR2 YYEEEE. CDR3 in DNA: TGTGCCAGCAGCTACCTACAGGGGAGCAATCAGCCCCAGCATTTT. Its translation: CASSYLQGSNQPQHF.

This clone came up once. The chain is built from TRBV25-1 and TRBJ2-2; D not certain. Germline V gives CDR1 MGHDK, CDR2 SYGVNS. The CDR3 has 14 amino acids. The V gene lost 3 bases and the J gene lost 0 bases, with 5 bases spanning the gap. The CDR3 region has the DNA TGTGCCAGCAGTGATCTGGCGAACACCGGGGAGCTGTTTTTT. It encodes CASSDLANTGELFF.

The chain uses TRBV5-1 and TRBJ2-3; 8 nucleotides line up with TRBD2. Germline CDR1 is SGHRS and CDR2 is YFSETQ. V lost 0 bases and J lost 0; bases outside the gene matches: 3. CDR3 length: 16 amino acids. DNA for the CDR3: TGCGCCAGCAGCTTGGCCACTAGCGGTAGCACAGATACGCAGTATTTT. Translated: CASSLATSGSTDTQYF.

This clone has only one observation. A junction boundary mismatches the germline segment, possibly from a read error. V is TRBV4-3 and J is TRBJ1-4; 7 nucleotides match TRBD1. The V gene's germline CDR1 is LGHNA and CDR2 YSLEER. The CDR3 spans 15 residues. CDR3 nucleotide sequence: TGCGCCAGCAGCCAAGTCGGGCAGGGGGGGGAAAGACTGTTTTTT. Its protein product is CASSQVGQGGERLFF.

The chain employs TRBV6-6 and TRBJ2-7, with 7 bases that match TRBD1. Per the germline V gene, CDR1 is MNHNY and CDR2 is SVGAGI (reference sequence). The CDR3 has 12 residues. The trim removed 6 bases at V and 9 bases at J, leaving 8 bases unmatched. CDR3 sequence (DNA): TGTGCCAGCAGGACGACAGGGTTCCTGCAGTACTTC. Translation: CASRTTGFLQYF.

The V call is TRBV19, the J call TRBJ2-7; weak D call: TRBD2 (6 bases). The germline V gene encodes CDR1 LNHDA and CDR2 SQIVND (reference sequence). CDR3 size: 16 residues. The V and J ends lost 1 base and 0 bases respectively, with 13 bases between them. Written as DNA, the CDR3 is TGTGCCAGTAGTATAGGCGGCGGGGTGAGCTCCTACGAGCAGTACTTC. Translation gives CASSIGGGVSSYEQYF. The whole variable domain, remainder taken from reference TRBV19 and TRBJ2-7, is DGGITQSPKYLFRKEGQNVTLSCEQNLNHDAMYWYRQDPGQGLRLIYYSQIVNDFQKGDIAEGYSVSREKKESFPLTVTSAQKNPTAFYLCASSIGGGVSSYEQYFGPGTRLTVT.

The genes are TRBV11-2 and TRBJ1-4; D uncertain. V lost 2 bases, J lost 5 bases, and 12 bases lay in between. The CDR3 spans 15 residues. Per germline, CDR1 SGHAT and CDR2 FQNNGV. CDR3 region: CASSLSGSGNEKLFF. CDR3 coding DNA: TGTGCCAGCAGCTTAAGCGGGTCAGGAAATGAAAAACTGTTTTTT.

The rearrangement joins TRBV15 to TRBJ1-1; D gene unclear. Germline assignment: CDR1 LNHNV and CDR2 YYDKDF (reference sequence). Deletions cut 0 bases from V and 4 bases from J, with 9 bases between. The CDR3 totals 14 residues. The CDR3 loop reads CATSRDQVLTEAFF. As DNA, the CDR3 is TGTGCCACCAGCAGAGATCAGGTACTCACTGAAGCTTTCTTT.

V gene TRBV7-9 combines with J gene TRBJ2-1, with D perhaps assigned TRBD1 or TRBD2 (5 bases each). The CDR3 consists of 17 residues. CDR1 is SEHNR and CDR2 is FQNEAQ in the germline V gene (reference sequence). The V end lost 5 bases, the J end lost 0 bases, and 17 bases lay between the germline ends. CDR3 coding DNA: TGTGCCAGCAGCAAAGCAGATTGGGGGTACTCCTACAATGAGCAGTTCTTC. Translated, it gives CASSKADWGYSYNEQFF.